Listed below are T cell receptor beta chains from one sample, sequenced in a study of CD8 T cells in Susac syndrome. TCRdb independently ran MiXCR on the immunoSEQ multiplex PCR reads; one entry per CDR3 protein. The profile covers about 430,000 distinct CDR3 sequences, with around 85% appearing a single time and about 0.12% taken by the ten largest. The sample consisted of CD8+ T cells from PBMCs. The origin of the receptors is a human donor with multiple sclerosis. Both conserved end residues are part of each CDR3. The order of the fields is V gene, J gene, clone size, D gene, CDR3 protein, CDR3 DNA. A D gene is named only where the DNA matches it firmly. Expanded clones get a size class; other rows say once, few or many, or leave the size out.

V gene: TRBV4-1
J gene: TRBJ2-2
clone size: .
D gene: TRBD2
CDR3 protein: CASSQLAGSNTGELFF
CDR3 DNA: TGCGCCAGCAGCCAACTAGCGGGATCGAACACCGGGGAGCTGTTTTTT

V gene: TRBV20-1
J gene: TRBJ1-1
clone size: .
D gene: .
CDR3 protein: CSARDWETEAFF
CDR3 DNA: TGCAGTGCTAGAGATTGGGAGACTGAAGCTTTCTTT

V gene: TRBV30
J gene: TRBJ2-7
clone size: .
D gene: .
CDR3 protein: CAWREGAAYEQYF
CDR3 DNA: TGTGCCTGGAGGGAGGGGGCAGCCTACGAGCAGTACTTC

V gene: TRBV15
J gene: TRBJ1-2
clone size: .
D gene: .
CDR3 protein: CATSRDRGGYGYTF
CDR3 DNA: TGTGCCACCAGCAGAGATAGGGGGGGCTATGGCTACACCTTC

V gene: TRBV10-3
J gene: TRBJ1-4
clone size: .
D gene: TRBD1
CDR3 protein: CAISPGQQPTNEKLFF
CDR3 DNA: TGTGCCATCAGTCCGGGACAGCAACCAACTAATGAAAAACTGTTTTTT

V gene: TRBV5-5
J gene: TRBJ1-1
clone size: .
D gene: .
CDR3 protein: CASSFWGIGAGMNTEAFF
CDR3 DNA: TGTGCCAGCAGCTTTTGGGGGATTGGGGCAGGAATGAACACTGAAGCTTTCTTT

V gene: TRBV5-4
J gene: TRBJ1-5
clone size: .
D gene: .
CDR3 protein: CASSVGLTNQPQHF
CDR3 DNA: TGTGCCAGCAGCGTGGGACTTACCAATCAGCCCCAGCATTTT

V gene: TRBV10-2
J gene: TRBJ2-3
clone size: .
D gene: TRBD1
CDR3 protein: CASRDRVSTDTQYF
CDR3 DNA: TGCGCCAGCAGGGACAGGGTGAGCACAGATACGCAGTATTTT

V gene: TRBV3-1
J gene: TRBJ1-5
clone size: .
D gene: .
CDR3 protein: CASSPRYRGRNQPQHF
CDR3 DNA: TGTGCCAGCAGCCCCAGATATCGCGGACGCAATCAGCCCCAGCATTTT

V gene: TRBV29-1
J gene: TRBJ2-1
clone size: .
D gene: .
CDR3 protein: CSVGDNEQFF
CDR3 DNA: TGCAGCGTTGGAGACAATGAGCAGTTCTTC

V gene: TRBV3-1
J gene: TRBJ2-5
clone size: .
D gene: TRBD2
CDR3 protein: CASSPLGASGSWETQYF
CDR3 DNA: TGTGCCAGCAGCCCCCTAGGAGCTAGCGGGAGCTGGGAGACCCAGTACTTC

V gene: TRBV4-2
J gene: TRBJ2-1
clone size: few
D gene: .
CDR3 protein: CASSLRQGREDNEQFF
CDR3 DNA: TGTGCCAGCAGCCTACGGCAAGGCAGGGAAGACAATGAGCAGTTCTTC

V gene: TRBV3-1
J gene: TRBJ2-1
clone size: once
D gene: TRBD2
CDR3 protein: CASSLASGSIYNEQFF
CDR3 DNA: TGTGCCAGCAGCCTGGCTAGCGGGAGTATCTACAATGAGCAGTTCTTC

V gene: TRBV7-6
J gene: TRBJ2-7
clone size: few
D gene: .
CDR3 protein: CASSLVGTYEQYF
CDR3 DNA: TGTGCCAGCAGCTTAGTGGGCACTTACGAGCAGTACTTC

V gene: TRBV19
J gene: TRBJ2-1
clone size: .
D gene: .
CDR3 protein: CASSIGGFGNEQFF
CDR3 DNA: TGTGCCAGTAGTATAGGGGGATTCGGAAATGAGCAGTTCTTC

V gene: TRBV5-1
J gene: TRBJ2-3
clone size: .
D gene: .
CDR3 protein: CASSGERTDTQYF
CDR3 DNA: TGCGCCAGCAGCGGGGAAAGGACAGATACGCAGTATTTT

V gene: TRBV5-1
J gene: TRBJ2-7
clone size: .
D gene: TRBD1
CDR3 protein: CASSLAADRSVVEQYF
CDR3 DNA: TGCGCCAGCAGCTTGGCCGCGGACAGGTCGGTGGTCGAGCAGTACTTC

V gene: TRBV27
J gene: TRBJ1-2
clone size: .
D gene: TRBD1
CDR3 protein: CASSNGQGGAWYGYTF
CDR3 DNA: TGTGCCAGCAGCAACGGACAGGGGGGAGCTTGGTATGGCTACACCTTC

V gene: TRBV5-1
J gene: TRBJ1-5
clone size: .
D gene: .
CDR3 protein: CASSRGGYSNQPQHF
CDR3 DNA: TGCGCCAGCAGCCGAGGAGGGTATAGCAATCAGCCCCAGCATTTT

V gene: TRBV6-5
J gene: TRBJ1-1
clone size: .
D gene: .
CDR3 protein: CASSYSIGSGTEAFF
CDR3 DNA: TGTGCCAGCAGTTACTCGATAGGCAGTGGCACTGAAGCTTTCTTT

V gene: TRBV4-1
J gene: TRBJ2-1
clone size: .
D gene: TRBD1
CDR3 protein: CASSQGGDSYNEQFF
CDR3 DNA: TGCGCCAGCAGCCAAGGTGGGGACAGCTACAATGAGCAGTTCTTC

V gene: TRBV3-1
J gene: TRBJ2-7
clone size: .
D gene: TRBD1
CDR3 protein: CASSQVPGGTYEQYF
CDR3 DNA: TGTGCCAGCAGCCAAGTCCCAGGGGGCACCTACGAGCAGTACTTC

V gene: TRBV19
J gene: TRBJ2-5
clone size: .
D gene: TRBD1
CDR3 protein: CASSTRDSPDTQYF
CDR3 DNA: TGTGCCAGTAGTACGAGGGACAGCCCCGACACCCAGTACTTC

V gene: TRBV9
J gene: TRBJ2-2
clone size: once
D gene: .
CDR3 protein: CASSPTGPYGELFF
CDR3 DNA: TGTGCCAGCAGCCCCACAGGCCCCTATGGGGAGCTGTTTTTT

V gene: TRBV13
J gene: TRBJ1-1
clone size: .
D gene: .
CDR3 protein: CASSPTGAGIAEAFF
CDR3 DNA: TGTGCCAGCAGCCCGACCGGGGCAGGGATCGCTGAAGCTTTCTTT

V gene: TRBV6-1
J gene: TRBJ2-2
clone size: .
D gene: .
CDR3 protein: CASEEWGIPSGELFF
CDR3 DNA: TGTGCCAGCGAGGAGTGGGGGATTCCGTCCGGGGAGCTGTTTTTT

V gene: TRBV6-1
J gene: TRBJ2-6
clone size: .
D gene: .
CDR3 protein: CASSEGGGANVLTF
CDR3 DNA: TGTGCCAGCAGTGAAGGTGGTGGGGCCAACGTCCTGACTTTC

V gene: TRBV7-9
J gene: TRBJ1-4
clone size: .
D gene: .
CDR3 protein: CASSFGTSTNEKLFF
CDR3 DNA: TGTGCCAGCAGCTTTGGGACTTCAACTAATGAAAAACTGTTTTTT

V gene: TRBV6-5
J gene: TRBJ2-3
clone size: .
D gene: .
CDR3 protein: CASSFGGPGDTQYF
CDR3 DNA: TGTGCCAGCAGTTTTGGGGGGCCCGGGGATACGCAGTATTTT

V gene: TRBV7-9
J gene: TRBJ1-2
clone size: .
D gene: .
CDR3 protein: CASSLDGQHPGYTF
CDR3 DNA: TGTGCCAGCAGCTTAGATGGACAGCACCCGGGCTACACCTTC

V gene: TRBV24-1
J gene: TRBJ2-1
clone size: .
D gene: .
CDR3 protein: CATSDGEIPNEQFF
CDR3 DNA: TGTGCCACCAGTGATGGGGAGATACCCAATGAGCAGTTCTTC

V gene: TRBV6-1
J gene: TRBJ1-3
clone size: .
D gene: .
CDR3 protein: CASTSGQASGNTIYF
CDR3 DNA: TGTGCCAGCACCAGCGGGCAGGCCTCTGGAAACACCATATATTTT

V gene: TRBV30
J gene: TRBJ1-1
clone size: .
D gene: .
CDR3 protein: CAWSWSTEAFF
CDR3 DNA: TGTGCCTGGAGTTGGAGCACTGAAGCTTTCTTT

V gene: TRBV2
J gene: TRBJ2-1
clone size: .
D gene: .
CDR3 protein: CASNPGNAYNEQFF
CDR3 DNA: TGTGCCAGCAATCCAGGGAATGCCTACAATGAGCAGTTCTTC

V gene: TRBV4-1
J gene: TRBJ1-1
clone size: .
D gene: TRBD1
CDR3 protein: CASSQEGVPTGANTEAFF
CDR3 DNA: TGCGCCAGCAGCCAAGAGGGAGTCCCGACAGGGGCGAACACTGAAGCTTTCTTT

V gene: TRBV4-1
J gene: TRBJ2-7
clone size: .
D gene: .
CDR3 protein: CASSHLYRDIVTYEQYF
CDR3 DNA: TGCGCCAGCAGCCATCTCTATAGGGACATCGTGACCTACGAGCAGTACTTC

V gene: TRBV4-2
J gene: TRBJ2-2
clone size: .
D gene: TRBD2
CDR3 protein: CASSREGLAEINTGELFF
CDR3 DNA: TGTGCCAGCAGCCGAGAGGGACTAGCGGAGATAAACACCGGGGAGCTGTTTTTT

V gene: TRBV5-6
J gene: TRBJ2-7
clone size: .
D gene: .
CDR3 protein: CASSLGAGMTYEQYF
CDR3 DNA: TGTGCCAGCAGCTTGGGAGCAGGGATGACGTACGAGCAGTACTTC

V gene: TRBV19
J gene: TRBJ2-1
clone size: .
D gene: .
CDR3 protein: CASSTATPGAVLRGNEQFF
CDR3 DNA: TGTGCCAGTAGTACCGCCACCCCAGGGGCTGTATTGAGAGGCAATGAGCAGTTCTTC

V gene: TRBV30
J gene: TRBJ1-1
clone size: .
D gene: TRBD1
CDR3 protein: CAWTWTGDTEAFF
CDR3 DNA: TGTGCCTGGACTTGGACAGGGGACACTGAAGCTTTCTTT

V gene: TRBV18
J gene: TRBJ2-3
clone size: .
D gene: .
CDR3 protein: CASSPPGGTVRRDTQYF
CDR3 DNA: TGTGCCAGCTCACCACCGGGGGGGACAGTAAGAAGAGATACGCAGTATTTT

V gene: TRBV7-6
J gene: TRBJ2-1
clone size: .
D gene: TRBD1
CDR3 protein: CASSSGTGGPNEQFF
CDR3 DNA: TGTGCCAGCAGCTCCGGGACAGGGGGTCCCAATGAGCAGTTCTTC

V gene: TRBV27
J gene: TRBJ1-1
clone size: .
D gene: .
CDR3 protein: CASSARDVNTEAFF
CDR3 DNA: TGTGCCAGCAGCGCCCGGGATGTGAACACTGAAGCTTTCTTT

V gene: TRBV4-1
J gene: TRBJ2-7
clone size: .
D gene: TRBD2
CDR3 protein: CASSQAGGNPYEQYF
CDR3 DNA: TGCGCCAGCAGCCAAGCCGGGGGGAATCCGTACGAGCAGTACTTC

V gene: TRBV25-1
J gene: TRBJ1-5
clone size: .
D gene: .
CDR3 protein: CASSGGFSNQPQHF
CDR3 DNA: TGTGCCAGCAGTGGTGGGTTTAGCAATCAGCCCCAGCATTTT